The 14 T cell receptor beta chains below come from one sample, sequenced in a study of blood T cells in healthy people across ages. Primers used in a second PCR of roughly 7 to 12 cycles were a sample-barcoded 5' primer and a J-beta primer mix. From the 5' RACE reads, TCRdb called clonotypes with MiXCR, one entry per CDR3 protein. Counted here are some 900,000 distinct CDR3 sequences, less than 35% occurring once; the ten biggest clones make up 15% to 20%. The sample was blood. These receptors all stem from an elderly woman in good health.

This clonotype was counted between two and nine times. The CDR3 DNA is TGTGCCAGCAGCTTCCAACAGACTTCCTATGGCTACACCTTC. It encodes CASSFQQTSYGYTF. The chain uses TRBV7-9 and TRBJ1-2; D gene unclear. This CDR3 region has 14 residues. Per germline, CDR1 SEHNR and CDR2 FQNEAQ (reference sequence). The V and J ends lost 3 bases and 4 bases respectively, with 12 bases between them.

At least ten counts were recorded for this clonotype. The chain combines TRBV6-6 with TRBJ2-1, with 8 bases aligning to TRBD2. V was clipped by 0 bases and J by 3 bases; unmatched bases: 1. Germline V CDR1 and CDR2: MNHNY, SVGAGI (reference sequence). The CDR3 contains 15 residues. The CDR3 region has the DNA TGTGCCAGCAGTTACTCGGCGGGGGGCTACAATGAGCAGTTCTTC. It is translated as CASSYSAGGYNEQFF.

The CDR3 reads CSARDGTSPYF. The CDR3 DNA sequence: TGCAGTGCTAGAGACGGGACCTCCCCGTACTTC. The V and J genes are TRBV20-1 and TRBJ2-5; D may be TRBD1 or TRBD2 (5 bases each). V shed 0 bases and J shed 13 bases, with 12 bases lying between them. Germline lookup yields CDR1 DFQATT and CDR2 SNEGSKA (reference sequence). The CDR3 consists of 11 residues.

This clonotype was detected ten times or more. This chain uses TRBV15 with TRBJ2-1; no reliable D call. The CDR3 covers 13 residues. Germline V gives CDR1 LNHNV, CDR2 YYDKDF (reference sequence). Deletions cut 3 bases from V and 8 bases from J, with 11 bases between. CDR3 region: CATSSVPRDEQFF. The DNA for the CDR3 is TGTGCCACCAGCAGCGTCCCTAGGGATGAGCAGTTCTTC.

As concerns this clonotype: With a much larger clone just one base away, this may be a read error. The chain recombines TRBV3-1 with TRBJ2-3; the D gene is possibly TRBD2 (5 bases). The CDR3 is 15 amino acids. The V end lost 0 bases, the J end lost 6 bases, and 13 bases lay between the germline ends. Germline V gene sequence: CDR1 LGHDT, CDR2 YNNKEL (reference sequence). As DNA, the CDR3 is TGTGCCAGCAGCCAAGACTGGCGGGCGAGCGATACGCAGTATTTT. It is translated as CASSQDWRASDTQYF.

This rearrangement joins TRBV12-3 or TRBV12-4 to TRBJ1-3; unclear D gene. CDR3 length equals 13 residues. Trimming removed 1 base at V and 8 bases at J, with 9 bases between. This chain's CDR3 is CASSLGRTDTIYF. The CDR3 nucleotides read TGTGCCAGCAGTTTAGGCAGGACTGACACCATATATTTT.

This clonotype has a handful of counts. The chain employs TRBV20-1 and TRBJ1-2, with D possibly TRBD1 on 6 matching bases. The V end was cut by 5 bases, the J end by 7 bases, with 23 bases between. This CDR3 contains 15 residues. Germline V lookup: CDR1 DFQATT, CDR2 SNEGSKA (reference sequence). CDR3 region: CSAGVRVGGAPGYTF. Written as DNA, the CDR3 is TGCAGTGCTGGAGTTCGCGTAGGGGGGGCGCCTGGCTACACCTTC.

J is TRBJ1-1 and V is TRBV18; D ambiguous. The CDR3 is 14 amino acids. Germline CDR1 reads KGHSH; CDR2 reads LQKENI. Trimming shortened V by 0 bases and J by 3 bases, and 8 bases separated the two germline ends. The CDR3 region has the DNA TGTGCCAGCTCACCACCGAACGGGGACACTGAAGCTTTCTTT. It codes for CASSPPNGDTEAFF.

Comments on this clonotype: A much larger clone lies a single base off, so this may be a read error. The V gene is TRBV24-1, the J gene TRBJ2-1, with D uncertain. V shed 5 bases and J shed 5 bases, with 18 bases lying between them. Germline V CDR1 and CDR2: KGHDR, SFDVKD. CDR3 length equals 16 residues. CDR3: CATSGPSYNDHNEQFF. The CDR3 coding sequence is TGTGCCACCAGTGGCCCTTCCTACAATGACCACAATGAGCAGTTCTTC.

This clonotype was detected many times. The rearrangement joins TRBV20-1 to TRBJ1-4, with 9 bases lining up with TRBD1. Unmatched junction bases numbered 13, after V lost 8 bases and J lost 0 bases. Germline V CDR1 and CDR2: DFQATT, SNEGSKA (reference sequence). The CDR3 is 17 amino acids. The CDR3 DNA reads TGCAGTCCCACGAGGACAGGGGCGATTGCAACTAATGAAAAACTGTTTTTT. As protein: CSPTRTGAIATNEKLFF.

Turning to this clonotype: Mismatch with germline at one junction end may stem from a read error. This sequence joins TRBV5-1 and TRBJ1-5; D may be TRBD1 (5 bases). This CDR3 has 14 amino acids. CDR1 is SGHRS, CDR2 YFSETQ, per germline. CDR3 nucleotide sequence: TGCGCCTGCAGCCCCGGGACGGGCCTTGGGCCCCAGCATTTT. Translation gives CACSPGTGLGPQHF.

The table lists this clonotype with a few counts. The rearrangement uses TRBV18 and TRBJ2-7, with D hard to call. Trimming shortened V by 5 bases and J by 5 bases, and 10 bases separated the two germline ends. The CDR3 runs 12 residues. CDR1 is KGHSH, CDR2 LQKENI, per germline. CDR3 residues: CASSGNRDEQYF. For the CDR3, the DNA is TGTGCCAGCTCAGGCAACCGGGACGAGCAGTACTTC.

In this sample, this clonotype turned up a few times. The gene calls are TRBV20-1 and TRBJ1-2; 9 bases are shared with TRBD1. This CDR3 has 15 amino acids. Unmatched junction bases numbered 10, after V lost 0 bases and J lost 8 bases. Germline V lookup: CDR1 DFQATT, CDR2 SNEGSKA (reference sequence). CDR3 region: CSARDLNRGLSGYTF. As DNA, the CDR3 is TGCAGTGCTAGAGATCTCAACAGGGGGCTCTCCGGCTACACCTTC.

This clonotype has a count of ten or more. The chain carries TRBV11-2 and TRBJ2-1; a possible D gene is TRBD2 (5 bases). Germline V lookup: CDR1 SGHAT, CDR2 FQNNGV. V dropped 3 bases and J dropped 10 bases, with 16 bases sitting between them. The CDR3 contains 14 residues. CDR3 in amino acids: CASSFQATRVEQFF. As DNA, the CDR3 is TGTGCCAGCAGCTTTCAGGCTACGCGGGTCGAGCAGTTCTTC.